This TCR beta chain is from a study of blood T cell repertoires in COVID-19. The CDR3 runs 15 residues. Germline loops: CDR1 SGHDN, CDR2 FVKESK. V lost 1 base and J lost 2; bases outside the gene matches: 3. The assay was immunoSEQ multiplex PCR, and TCRdb's table has in-frame clones only and misses some. The sample lists approximately 220,000 clones, 90% occurring once. The sequencing sample was made of PBMCs or T cells enriched from blood (not recorded which). The rearrangement uses TRBV14 and TRBJ1-2, with 8 positions matching TRBD1. The receptor was derived from a young man who had been exposed to COVID-19. CDR3 nucleotides: TGTGCCAGCAGCCAAGGACAGGGGCAAAACTATGGCTACACCTTC. This sequence encodes CASSQGQGQNYGYTF. The full variable domain, in which reference TRBV14 and TRBJ1-2 provide the parts outside the CDR3, is EAGVTQFPSHSVIEKGQTVTLRCDPISGHDNLYWYRRVMGKEIKFLLHFVKESKQDESGMPNNRFLAERTGGTYSTLKVQPAELEDSGVYFCASSQGQGQNYGYTFGSGTRLTVV.